A selection of T cell receptor beta chains follows, all from one sample in a study of T cells in Graves' hyperthyroidism and ophthalmopathy. TCRdb re-derived calls from the multiplex PCR reads in MiXCR, one entry per CDR3 protein. The sample lists hundreds of thousands of distinct CDR3 sequences, less than 15% seen once, with 10% in the top ten. Material: blood. The source of these receptors is a woman younger than 30 with Graves' hyperthyroidism. Each CDR3 is given with its conserved first and last residue.

>TRBV19
CASSRETRTNYGYTF
>TRBV12-3/TRBV12-4
CANSSSYKAQRRVYGYTF
>TRBV20-1
CSARDQRQGKTQYF
>TRBV28
CASSIGGANQETQYF
>TRBV4-3
CASSQEGYSQSNQPQHF
>TRBV30
CAWSVGNRYQETQHF
>TRBV28
CASSPGTVIGDTQYF
>TRBV29-1
CSVGLSSYNEQFF
>TRBV24-1
CATSETGTGSSETQYF
>TRBV4-1
CASSQAAGAPDFHGYTF
>TRBV15
CATSRRSATNEKLFF
>TRBV18
CASSPSNPRIYEQYF
>TRBV29-1
CSVGARITSNYGYTF
>TRBV3-1
CASRRVLAGTDTQYF
>TRBV6-2/TRBV6-3
CASRNEKFGPESHNEQFF
>TRBV11-2
CASSSTGTGPSYGYTF
>TRBV7-3
CASSLPGTARYNEQFF
>TRBV28
CASREYSEQFF
>TRBV7-2
CASSVQQGFVETQYF
>TRBV20-1
CSARDGNEKLFF
>TRBV11-2
CASSSGGTVSYEQYF
>TRBV28
CASSLMGLRAGNEQFF
>TRBV7-9
CASSLEAQGAYNEQFF
>TRBV11-3
CASSAGQGSYNEQFF
>TRBV3-1
CASRQAGSYQETQYF
>TRBV30
CAWSVGRYYEQYF
>TRBV20-1
CSATTGHLSNQPQHF
>TRBV5-5
CASSSGQNYEQYF
>TRBV30
CAWSGWDSPLHF
>TRBV7-2
CASSLPDSRMYQETQYF
>TRBV12-3/TRBV12-4
CASSSPGGAGVLAKNIQYF
>TRBV4-1
CASRSYGTGWYEQYF
>TRBV2
CASKVGSNQPQHF
>TRBV6-1
CASTIRGSGNSYNEQFF
>TRBV4-1
CASSQGTAYGRGNEQFF
>TRBV28
CASSPWWEGRSSYNEQFF
>TRBV11-2
CASSLDLRGLEQYF
>TRBV7-2
CASSLELGDQETQYF
>TRBV20-1
CSASVGGSNRETQYF
>TRBV11-3
CASSLDGFNYGYTF